The rows below give T cell receptor beta chains drawn from one sample of a study of control samples from healthy donors and cancer patients. Clones were sequenced by immunoSEQ multiplex PCR, and TCRdb holds only the in-frame ones, with some missing. Here the sample spans about 22,000 clones, 83% being singletons. Sequencing used PBMCs. These receptors were collected from a man in his sixties with head and neck cancer. Both conserved end residues are part of each CDR3. Fields, in order: J gene, V gene, clone size, D gene, CDR3 DNA, CDR3 protein. D genes are given only for firm matches. Clone size is not always given. Where it is, it says once, few, many or a class for expanded clones.

>TRBJ2-3|TRBV18|-|-
TGTGCCAGCTCACCAGAAAGGGGCAGCACAGATACGCAGTATTTT
CASSPERGSTDTQYF
>TRBJ2-3|TRBV6-2/TRBV6-3|-|-
TGTGCCAGCAGCCCGACTTCAGCTACGCAGTATTTT
CASSPTSATQYF
>TRBJ1-6|TRBV10-2|-|TRBD1
TGCGCCACCAGGGGGTGGCAGGGGAGCGGTAATTCACCCCTCCACTTT
CATRGWQGSGNSPLHF
>TRBJ1-6|TRBV5-4|-|-
TGTGCCAGCAGCTTTGAACAGGGTCGATCCCTCCACTTT
CASSFEQGRSLHF
>TRBJ2-5|TRBV5-1|-|TRBD1
TGCGCCAGCAGTCCGGGACAGGGCAGAGAGACCCAGTACTTC
CASSPGQGRETQYF
>TRBJ1-2|TRBV12-5|-|TRBD1
TGTGCTAGTGGACCCGGGACAGGGGGCAATCCTAACTATGGCTACACCTTC
CASGPGTGGNPNYGYTF
>TRBJ2-3|TRBV2|-|TRBD1
TGTGCCAGCAGCTCATACAGGGGAAGCACAGATACGCAGTATTTT
CASSSYRGSTDTQYF
>TRBJ2-1|TRBV7-9|-|-
TGTGCCAGCAGCTTGGTAGGGCTACCCAGAGGGGAAACCTACAATGAGCAGTTCTTC
CASSLVGLPRGETYNEQFF
>TRBJ2-7|TRBV5-1|few|TRBD1
TGCGCCAGCAGCCCCTCCGGGACAGGCTACGAGCAGTACTTC
CASSPSGTGYEQYF
>TRBJ1-4|TRBV5-8|-|-
TGTGCCAGCAGCTCTATTAACGGGCCCCCAGGTGAAAAACTGTTTTTT
CASSSINGPPGEKLFF
>TRBJ1-4|TRBV28|-|-
TGTGCCAGCACGGAGGGTGCAACTAATGAAAAACTGTTTTTT
CASTEGATNEKLFF
>TRBJ2-7|TRBV7-2|-|-
TGTGCCAGCCGACCCGGAGGAGGCGTCGAGCAGTACTTC
CASRPGGGVEQYF
>TRBJ1-2|TRBV5-4|-|-
TGTGCCAGCAGCTTGGGGTACGGAAACTATGGCTACACCTTC
CASSLGYGNYGYTF
>TRBJ2-2|TRBV29-1|-|TRBD1
TGCAGCGCGGACAGGGACGGCGGGGAGCTGTTTTTT
CSADRDGGELFF